A selection of T cell receptor beta chains follows, all from one sample in a study of blood T cell repertoires in COVID-19. Repertoires were generated with immunoSEQ multiplex PCR, while TCRdb's copy carries only in-frame clones and drops some. The sample includes 50,000 to 65,000 clones, 84% of them seen just once. Specimen: peripheral blood. Every receptor here comes from a man in his 60s with COVID-19, enrolled during active disease. The CDR3 runs from the conserved cysteine through the conserved F or W. A D gene is named only where the DNA matches it firmly. Some rows have no size entry. The others give once, few or many, or a class for an expanded clone.

abundance: .; d_gene: .; v_gene: TRBV30; j_gene: TRBJ1-2; CDR3nt: TGTGCCTGGAGTACCTCAGGGAAATCTGGCTACACCTTC; CDR3aa: CAWSTSGKSGYTF
abundance: .; d_gene: .; v_gene: TRBV11-2; j_gene: TRBJ2-7; CDR3nt: TGTGCCAGCAGCTTGTGGACAGAATCCTACGAGCAGTACTTC; CDR3aa: CASSLWTESYEQYF
abundance: once; d_gene: .; v_gene: TRBV5-5; j_gene: TRBJ1-5; CDR3nt: TGTGCCAGCGGGCCGTCAAGACAGGACAATCAGCCCCAGCATTTT; CDR3aa: CASGPSRQDNQPQHF
abundance: .; d_gene: TRBD1; v_gene: TRBV7-9; j_gene: TRBJ1-2; CDR3nt: TGTGCCAGCAGCTCAATCCGAGACAGGGGGCGCGGAGATGGCTACACCTTC; CDR3aa: CASSSIRDRGRGDGYTF
abundance: .; d_gene: .; v_gene: TRBV7-3; j_gene: TRBJ1-6; CDR3nt: TGTGCCAGCAGCTTAAGCGGGCAGGGGAATTCACCCCTCCACTTT; CDR3aa: CASSLSGQGNSPLHF
abundance: .; d_gene: TRBD2; v_gene: TRBV14; j_gene: TRBJ2-3; CDR3nt: TGTGCCAGCAGCCAAGTCGGGGGGGGCCTCACAGATACGCAGTATTTT; CDR3aa: CASSQVGGGLTDTQYF
abundance: .; d_gene: .; v_gene: TRBV6-1; j_gene: TRBJ1-1; CDR3nt: TGTGCCAGCAGTGAAGTTAGTGGCCCGAGGACTGAAGCTTTCTTT; CDR3aa: CASSEVSGPRTEAFF
abundance: .; d_gene: .; v_gene: TRBV9; j_gene: TRBJ1-6; CDR3nt: TGTGCCAGCAGCTCCCGGCGGGACGCACAGTTGAATGCCTATAATTCACCCCTCCACTTT; CDR3aa: CASSSRRDAQLNAYNSPLHF
abundance: .; d_gene: TRBD2; v_gene: TRBV19; j_gene: TRBJ2-7; CDR3nt: TGTGCCAGTAGGCTAGCGGAGCACCCAATCTACGAGCAGTACTTC; CDR3aa: CASRLAEHPIYEQYF
abundance: .; d_gene: .; v_gene: TRBV6-2/TRBV6-3; j_gene: TRBJ1-5; CDR3nt: TGTGCCAGCAGCGCCGGACAGTTCAATCAGCCCCAGCATTTT; CDR3aa: CASSAGQFNQPQHF
abundance: .; d_gene: .; v_gene: TRBV7-2; j_gene: TRBJ1-2; CDR3nt: TGTGCCAGCAGCTGGACAGATTCTAACTATGGCTACACCTTC; CDR3aa: CASSWTDSNYGYTF
abundance: few; d_gene: .; v_gene: TRBV27; j_gene: TRBJ2-5; CDR3nt: TGTGCCAGCAGTCTTGAGGGTGGTCGGGAGACCCAGTACTTC; CDR3aa: CASSLEGGRETQYF
abundance: once; d_gene: .; v_gene: TRBV28; j_gene: TRBJ1-6; CDR3nt: TGTGCCAGCATTGAGGCGCATGGAGTATCACCCCTCCACTTT; CDR3aa: CASIEAHGVSPLHF
abundance: .; d_gene: .; v_gene: TRBV5-4; j_gene: TRBJ2-5; CDR3nt: TGTGCCAGCAGCTCGAGATATGGAATGAGATCCGGCGGGGAGACCCAGTACTTC; CDR3aa: CASSSRYGMRSGGETQYF
abundance: .; d_gene: .; v_gene: TRBV6-6; j_gene: TRBJ1-1; CDR3nt: TGTGCCAGCAGTTACCGAGAGAGAGAAGCTTTCTTT; CDR3aa: CASSYREREAFF
abundance: .; d_gene: .; v_gene: TRBV5-1; j_gene: TRBJ2-3; CDR3nt: TGCGCCAGCAGCCCCGTAATCGGCGGAGATGGCACAGATACGCAGTATTTT; CDR3aa: CASSPVIGGDGTDTQYF
abundance: once; d_gene: .; v_gene: TRBV6-5; j_gene: TRBJ1-1; CDR3nt: TGTGCCAGCAGTTACTCCCAGGGAGGGGCTTTCTTT; CDR3aa: CASSYSQGGAFF
abundance: .; d_gene: TRBD1; v_gene: TRBV6-5; j_gene: TRBJ1-1; CDR3nt: TGTGCCAGCAGTTATGGAGGACAGGGGGCCGGCACTGAAGCTTTCTTT; CDR3aa: CASSYGGQGAGTEAFF
abundance: .; d_gene: .; v_gene: TRBV4-2; j_gene: TRBJ2-2; CDR3nt: TGTGCCAGCAGCCCACAGGTGACCGGGGAGCTGTTTTTT; CDR3aa: CASSPQVTGELFF
abundance: .; d_gene: TRBD1; v_gene: TRBV19; j_gene: TRBJ1-1; CDR3nt: TGTGCCAGTAGTACTGGGACAGAAGGAGGTGAAGCTTTCTTT; CDR3aa: CASSTGTEGGEAFF
abundance: .; d_gene: TRBD2; v_gene: TRBV9; j_gene: TRBJ2-2; CDR3nt: TGTGCCAGCAGCGTAGCAAGCGGGGGCACCGGGGAGCTGTTTTTT; CDR3aa: CASSVASGGTGELFF
abundance: .; d_gene: .; v_gene: TRBV28; j_gene: TRBJ1-5; CDR3nt: TGTGCCAGCGAGGGAGGACAGCCCCAGCATTTT; CDR3aa: CASEGGQPQHF
abundance: once; d_gene: .; v_gene: TRBV30; j_gene: TRBJ1-5; CDR3nt: TGTGCCTGGAGTGTGACAGGCGATCAGCCCCAGCATTTT; CDR3aa: CAWSVTGDQPQHF
abundance: .; d_gene: .; v_gene: TRBV10-3; j_gene: TRBJ1-4; CDR3nt: TGTGCCATCAGTGAGTCGACTGGAGCAACTAATGAAAAACTGTTTTTT; CDR3aa: CAISESTGATNEKLFF
abundance: .; d_gene: TRBD1; v_gene: TRBV5-6; j_gene: TRBJ1-6; CDR3nt: TGTGCCAGCAGCCCAGGAGGGACAGGCAATTCACCCCTCCACTTT; CDR3aa: CASSPGGTGNSPLHF
abundance: .; d_gene: .; v_gene: TRBV7-3; j_gene: TRBJ1-2; CDR3nt: TGTGCCAGCAGCCAGGACACCAACTATGGCTACACCTTC; CDR3aa: CASSQDTNYGYTF
abundance: .; d_gene: TRBD2; v_gene: TRBV5-4; j_gene: TRBJ2-2; CDR3nt: TGTGCCAGCAGCACGGGACTAGCCGCAACCGGGGAGCTGTTTTTT; CDR3aa: CASSTGLAATGELFF
abundance: .; d_gene: .; v_gene: TRBV2; j_gene: TRBJ1-5; CDR3nt: TGTGCCAGCAGGTGGGAGGGCAATCAGCCCCAGCATTTT; CDR3aa: CASRWEGNQPQHF
abundance: .; d_gene: .; v_gene: TRBV7-9; j_gene: TRBJ1-1; CDR3nt: TGTGCCAGCAGCCGGGGGGAGAAGAACACTGAAGCTTTCTTT; CDR3aa: CASSRGEKNTEAFF
abundance: .; d_gene: TRBD2; v_gene: TRBV5-1; j_gene: TRBJ2-5; CDR3nt: TGCGCCAGCAGCACGGGAGGTACCCAAGAGACCCAGTACTTC; CDR3aa: CASSTGGTQETQYF
abundance: few; d_gene: .; v_gene: TRBV6-6; j_gene: TRBJ2-2; CDR3nt: TGTGCCAGCAGTTCAGGGCCGAACACCGGGGAGCTGTTTTTT; CDR3aa: CASSSGPNTGELFF
abundance: .; d_gene: .; v_gene: TRBV11-3; j_gene: TRBJ1-5; CDR3nt: TGTGCCAGCAGCTACCGGGTCCCTGGTAATCAGCCCCAGCATTTT; CDR3aa: CASSYRVPGNQPQHF
abundance: .; d_gene: TRBD1; v_gene: TRBV5-1; j_gene: TRBJ1-2; CDR3nt: TGCGCCAGCAGTCTTGGACAGGCCTCGGGCTACACCTTC; CDR3aa: CASSLGQASGYTF
abundance: once; d_gene: .; v_gene: TRBV5-1; j_gene: TRBJ2-2; CDR3nt: TGCGCCAGCAGCCCGAACGCTAGAAACACCGGGGAGCTGTTTTTT; CDR3aa: CASSPNARNTGELFF
abundance: .; d_gene: TRBD1; v_gene: TRBV19; j_gene: TRBJ1-1; CDR3nt: TGTGCCACCTACAGGGGAGAGGACACTGAAGCTTTCTTT; CDR3aa: CATYRGEDTEAFF
abundance: .; d_gene: .; v_gene: TRBV9; j_gene: TRBJ1-1; CDR3nt: TGTGCCAGCAGCCTAGTGGACAAACCAGCGATGAACACTGAAGCTTTCTTT; CDR3aa: CASSLVDKPAMNTEAFF
abundance: .; d_gene: TRBD1; v_gene: TRBV3-1/TRBV3-2; j_gene: TRBJ1-6; CDR3nt: TGTGCCAGCAGCAGAGGACAGGGTGAATCCTATAATTCACCCCTCCACTTT; CDR3aa: CASSRGQGESYNSPLHF
abundance: .; d_gene: .; v_gene: TRBV7-9; j_gene: TRBJ2-2; CDR3nt: TGTGCCAGCAGCCCAGATTGGGGGCCTAACACCGGGGAGCTGTTTTTT; CDR3aa: CASSPDWGPNTGELFF